Sequencing of this T cell receptor beta chain was carried out in a study of cytomegalovirus exposure and HLA in healthy donors. Comment on this clone: The antigen remains undetermined.

J gave up 1 base and V 4 bases, and 21 bases lay outside the gene matches. The CDR3 loop spans 20 amino acids. Looked up from germline, CDR1 is LGHNA and CDR2 is YNFKEQ. General observations from the study: In a later analysis, common viral pathogens appeared linked to several of the most significant clusters.

In the PCR, 60 Vbeta and 13 Jbeta primers were used. The method was immunoSEQ multiplex PCR; TCRdb's version includes in-frame clones alone and lacks a portion of them. The sample has about 110,000 clones; about four fifths are singletons. The sequence was collected from a woman aged 55-70 years in good health and CMV-seropositive. The sample taken for sequencing was PBMCs. The V and J genes are TRBV4-2 and TRBJ1-1; TRBD1 agrees at 7 bases. This CDR3 is CASSLSALGQPRRGNTEAFF. Here the CDR3 DNA reads TGTGCCAGCAGCCTAAGTGCGTTGGGACAGCCAAGGAGAGGGAACACTGAAGCTTTCTTT.